The following is a TCR beta chain sequence with its context. Its antigen remains unidentified. This sample is part of a study of OX40 agonist ivuxolimab in advanced cancers. Study as a whole: Participants averaged 60 years of age (range roughly 23 to 79) and were around 83% male.

The CDR3 contains 14 residues. The germline V gene has CDR1 MNHNS and CDR2 SASEGT. The V and J ends lost 8 bases and 6 bases, in that order; junction bases with no gene match: 12. Assay: immunoSEQ multiplex PCR; the TCRdb copy retains only in-frame clones and omits some. The repertoire has around 50,000 clones, 80% to 90% of them found once; the top ten carry approximately 13%. General observations from the study: Averaged across samples, CD8+ T cells carried more expanded clones than CD4+ did.

This receptor was obtained from an adult with an advanced solid tumor such as melanoma, head and neck, liver or kidney cancer. Sequences were derived from CD4+ or CD8+ T cells sorted from blood, sampled in a trial of the OX40 agonist ivuxolimab. This rearrangement joins TRBV6-1 to TRBJ1-1; 7 bases are shared with TRBD1. In nucleotides, the CDR3 is TGTGCCAGCTTAAAAGGGGGCGGTAACGCTGAAGCTTTCTTT. Translated, it gives CASLKGGGNAEAFF.